Here is one T cell receptor (beta chain) with its context. The antigen this receptor binds is unknown. No per-base quality is available; no much larger clone lies one base away. From the cysteine through the phenylalanine, the CDR3 covers 13 amino acids. Only the CDR3 portion is preserved as DNA: 39 bases, with reading frame beginning at the first base. Taken from the germline V gene, the CDR1 and CDR2 loops are MDHEN and SYDVKM. V drops 4 bases and J drops 8 bases, leaving 11 bases in between. Stable Graves' hyperthyroidism was defined as the absence of progression to ophthalmopathy over 18 months of follow-up. Hyperthyroidism patients were newly diagnosed, with disease duration under 2 months, and aged 18 to 65 years. Exclusion was applied to patients with uncontrolled infections, other autoimmune diseases, pregnancy or lactation. Diagnoses were established on the basis of clinical symptoms, serum thyroxine and TRAb, thyroid ultrasound, and orbital computed tomography. Ficoll-Paque density gradient centrifugation was used to isolate PBMCs from around 10 ml of fresh peripheral blood. Trizol reagent was used to extract total RNA, and RNA quality was then checked on an Agilent 2100 Bioanalyzer.

This sample was taken from a study of T cells in Graves' hyperthyroidism and ophthalmopathy (dated by TCRdb to about 2019). Regarding the complete study: Peripheral blood was collected at initial diagnosis, before any treatment. A discovery cohort of about 96 patients, roughly 43 with Graves' ophthalmopathy and 57 with stable Graves' hyperthyroidism, was used to find distinguishing TCR V-J signatures. Whether ophthalmopathy could be predicted prospectively was tested in an independent validation cohort made up of roughly 19 hyperthyroidism patients plus 17 patients who later progressed to ophthalmopathy. The roughly 94 discovery patients were randomly split 7:3 into training and test sets. In addition, the study compared T-cell repertoires in thyroid tissue and in blood from roughly six Graves' hyperthyroidism patients. After blood sampling, hyperthyroidism patients were treated with methimazole at a starting dose of 30 mg daily, and ophthalmopathy patients were treated with high-dose intravenous methylprednisolone. The paper reports TCR Vbeta CDR3 sequencing of 140 or so peripheral blood samples: approximately 41 ophthalmopathy, under 80 hyperthyroidism and around 17 progressor patients.

The TCR beta CDR3 regions were amplified from the RNA transcripts. The TCR CDR3 was subjected to a first round of RT-PCR using the HTBI primer set and the Qiagen OneStep RT-PCR kit. The libraries were constructed in a second round of multiplex PCR and then size-selected and purified. The libraries were sequenced on an Illumina HiSeq2000 using paired-end 100 bp reads. The original methods were these. Raw data were processed with SOAPnuke, discarding reads with adapters, uncalled bases, mean Phred below 15, or no exact constant-primer or identifier match. High-quality paired reads were merged using COPE v1.2.5, and each unique nucleotide sequence was defined as a clonotype. MiTCR v1.1 was used to align the clonotypes against IMGT TRBV, TRBD and TRBJ reference segments. The analysis was restricted to V-J combinations with a frequency above 0.0001, which together covered 99.2% of the repertoires. A TCS score was defined as the ratio between F50 (clonal expansion) and ExV (chaos), using BLOSUM62-based TCRdist between CDR3 peptides within each V-J. Welch's t-statistics and random forest reduced just over 500 V-J features to around 14, which were used in a naive Bayes classifier (R e1071). The similarity between thyroid and blood repertoires was quantified using the Morisita-Horn index. TCRdb cleaned the public reads at Q25 with fastp, built clones with MiXCR and kept in-frame beta chains. CDR3 protein duplicates are merged, each entry listing the most common genes and DNA. The V and J calls shown here were made by TCRdb, not taken from the authors' results. This sample has around 700,000 distinct CDR3 sequences in its table, and about a third of those were observed once. The ten largest clonotypes hold roughly 31% of the sample.

General findings and caveats noted by the study authors: Most expanded thyroid clonotypes (frequency above 0.001) were also found in blood, which suggests that blood repertoires may mirror thyroid immune responses. Sample size was not statistically predetermined, and blinding of investigators to group allocation was not performed. In cross-validation, a model built on a 13 V-J signature told ophthalmopathy apart from stable hyperthyroidism with just under 90% sensitivity and about 81% specificity, and in testing the same model reached 80%/75%. In validation, progression to ophthalmopathy was predicted by the model with more than 65% sensitivity and just over 72% specificity, a median of around 5.9 months before onset.

The clonotype originates from a woman between 40 and 50 years old with Graves' hyperthyroidism. The chain links TRBV28 with TRBJ1-4; the D gene is unclear. Sample: blood. The DNA is TGTGCCAGCAGTTCGGGGTTAGGGGAAAAACTGTTTTTT. Its product reads: CASSSGLGEKLFF. With all but the CDR3 taken from the reference TRBV28 and TRBJ1-4 genes, the full variable domain is: DVKVTQSSRYLVKRTGEKVFLECVQDMDHENMFWYRQDPGLGLRLIYFSYDVKMKEKGDIPEGYSVSREKKERFSLILESASTNQTSMYLCASSSGLGEKLFFGSGTQLSVL.